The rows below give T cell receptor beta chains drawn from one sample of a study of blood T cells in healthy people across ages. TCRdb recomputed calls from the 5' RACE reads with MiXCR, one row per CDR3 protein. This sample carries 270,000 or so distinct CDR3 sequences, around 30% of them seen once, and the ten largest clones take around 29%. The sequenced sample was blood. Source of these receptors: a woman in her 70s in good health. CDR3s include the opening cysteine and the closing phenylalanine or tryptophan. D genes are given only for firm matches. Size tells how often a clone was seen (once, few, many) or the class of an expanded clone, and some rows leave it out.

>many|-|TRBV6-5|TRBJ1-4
TGTGCCAGCAGTCCCAGGACCTCAACTAATGAAAAACTGTTTTTT
CASSPRTSTNEKLFF
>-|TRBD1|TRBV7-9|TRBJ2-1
TGTGCCAGCAGCACCCCCGGGACAGGGTTAAATGAGCAGTTCTTC
CASSTPGTGLNEQFF
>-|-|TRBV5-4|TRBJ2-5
TGTGCCAGCAGCATCGGTGAACTGACGGAAGAGACCCAGTACTTC
CASSIGELTEETQYF
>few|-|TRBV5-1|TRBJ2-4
TGCGCCAGCAGCTCGGGACTGACTAGCATTCAGTACTTC
CASSSGLTSIQYF
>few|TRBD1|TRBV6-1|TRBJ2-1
TGTGCCAGCAAAAGGACAGGGGCCTACAATGAGCAGTTCTTC
CASKRTGAYNEQFF
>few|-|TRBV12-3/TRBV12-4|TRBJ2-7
TGTGCCAGCAGTCCTTGGGATACCTACGAGCAGTACTTC
CASSPWDTYEQYF
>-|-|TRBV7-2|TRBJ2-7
TGTGCCAGTCAGTTCGGGAGAGGGAAGCTCTACGAGCAGTACTTC
CASQFGRGKLYEQYF
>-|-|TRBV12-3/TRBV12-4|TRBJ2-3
TGTGCCAGCAGATTCACCGCAGATACGCAGTATTTT
CASRFTADTQYF
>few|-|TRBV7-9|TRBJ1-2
TGTGCCAGCAGTGGGGGGGACCTCTATGGCTACACCTTC
CASSGGDLYGYTF
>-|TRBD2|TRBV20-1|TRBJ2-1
TGCAGTGCAGTACAGAGCGGGAGGGCCCCCAATGAGCAGTTCTTC
CSAVQSGRAPNEQFF
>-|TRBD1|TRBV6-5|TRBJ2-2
TGTGCCAGCAGTTACGGTTTTTACCAGGGGGCTGTCGGGGAGCTGTTTTTT
CASSYGFYQGAVGELFF
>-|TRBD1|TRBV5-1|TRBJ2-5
TGCGCCAGCAGCTCGGGGACAGGGGCAAAGACCCAGTACTTC
CASSSGTGAKTQYF
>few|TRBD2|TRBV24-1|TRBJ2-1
TGTGCCACCAGTGACTCGGGACTACCAATGCATGAGCAGTTCTTC
CATSDSGLPMHEQFF
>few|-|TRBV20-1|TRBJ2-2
TGCAGTGCTAGAGGAAGTCACGGGGAGCTGTTTTTT
CSARGSHGELFF
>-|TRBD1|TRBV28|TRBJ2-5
TGTGCCAGCAGCCGACAGGGGTTAGAGACCCAGTACTTC
CASSRQGLETQYF
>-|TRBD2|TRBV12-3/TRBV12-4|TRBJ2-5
TGTGCCAGCAGCTCTAGCGGGGGGGCCCTGTATCGAGAGACCCAGTACTTC
CASSSSGGALYRETQYF
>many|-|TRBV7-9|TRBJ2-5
TGTGCCAGCAAGGCTGCTGCCCAAGAGACCCAGTACTTC
CASKAAAQETQYF
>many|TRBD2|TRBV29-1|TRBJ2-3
TGCAGCGTCAAGGGGGCTAGCGGGAGGACAGATACGCAGTATTTT
CSVKGASGRTDTQYF
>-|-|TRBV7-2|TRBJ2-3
TGTGCCAGCAGCTTCCGGGGCTTTACAGATACGCAGTATTTT
CASSFRGFTDTQYF
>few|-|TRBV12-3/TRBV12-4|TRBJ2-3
TGTGCCAGCGGTCCCCAGGGCGGGACTAGCACAGATACGCAGTATTTT
CASGPQGGTSTDTQYF
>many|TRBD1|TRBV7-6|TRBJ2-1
TGTGCCAGCAGCTTAAGGGACAGCTGGACAGACTACAATGAGCAGTTCTTC
CASSLRDSWTDYNEQFF
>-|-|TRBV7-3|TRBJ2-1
TGTGCCAGCAGCTTGACCTCTACTGTCAATGAGCAGTTCTTC
CASSLTSTVNEQFF
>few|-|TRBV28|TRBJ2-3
TGTGCCAGCAGTCCTCAGCCGGTTTACACAGATACGCAGTATTTT
CASSPQPVYTDTQYF
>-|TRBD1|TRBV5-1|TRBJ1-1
TGCGCCAGCAGGGGGACAGGGGCGGTTAACACTGAAGCTTTCTTT
CASRGTGAVNTEAFF
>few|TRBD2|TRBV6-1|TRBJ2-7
TGTGCCAGCCCCCATAGCGGGAAGATCTACGAGCAGTACTTC
CASPHSGKIYEQYF
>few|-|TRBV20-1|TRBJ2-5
TGCAGTGCTAGGTGGGGACCTCGGGAGACCCAGTACTTC
CSARWGPRETQYF
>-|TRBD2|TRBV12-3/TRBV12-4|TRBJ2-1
TGTGCCAGCATGGCGGGAGAAGCCATTGAGCAGTTCTTC
CASMAGEAIEQFF
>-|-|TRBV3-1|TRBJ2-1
TGTGCCAGCAGCCTGGGCCCTACCTACAATGAGCAGTTCTTC
CASSLGPTYNEQFF
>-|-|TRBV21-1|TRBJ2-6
TGTGCCAGCAGCAAAGAAGGCGGCCGTACCTCTGGGGCCAACGTCCTGACTTTC
CASSKEGGRTSGANVLTF
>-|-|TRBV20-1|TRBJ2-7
TGCAGTGCTAGACCCCCGGCGTACTCCTACGAGCAGTACTTC
CSARPPAYSYEQYF
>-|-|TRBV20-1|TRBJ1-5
TGCAGTGCTACGTGGAAAGGGGGCAATCAGCCCCAGCATTTT
CSATWKGGNQPQHF
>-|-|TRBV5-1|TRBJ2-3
TGCGCCAGCAGCTACGGGGCTAGCTTGGATACGCAGTATTTT
CASSYGASLDTQYF
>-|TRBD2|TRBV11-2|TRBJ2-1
TGTGCCAGCAGCTTAGATGGTCGGGAGGACAATGAGCAGTTCTTC
CASSLDGREDNEQFF
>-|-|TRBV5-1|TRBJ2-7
TGCGCCAGCAGCTTGCAGGGCTACTACGAGCAGTACTTC
CASSLQGYYEQYF
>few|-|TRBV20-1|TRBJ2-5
TGCAGTGTCGGCGGGGTAGGCCAAGAGACCCAGTACTTC
CSVGGVGQETQYF
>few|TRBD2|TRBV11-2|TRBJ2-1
TGTGCCAGCAGCTCACTAGCGGGAGCGTGGAGTGAGCAGTTCTTC
CASSSLAGAWSEQFF
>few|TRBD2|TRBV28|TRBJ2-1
TGTGCCAGCAGTTTAGGTGGGGGGGATCACAATGAGCAGTTCTTC
CASSLGGGDHNEQFF
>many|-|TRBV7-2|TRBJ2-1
TGTGCCAGCAGCTTACGGGCGGACACCTACAATGAGCAGTTCTTC
CASSLRADTYNEQFF
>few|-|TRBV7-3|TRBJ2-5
TGTGCCAGCAGCTTAAAGGCAAACCAAGAGACCCAGTACTTC
CASSLKANQETQYF
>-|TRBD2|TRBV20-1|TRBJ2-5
TGCAGTGCCCAGACTAGCGGGAGAGGGGGGACCCAGTACTTC
CSAQTSGRGGTQYF
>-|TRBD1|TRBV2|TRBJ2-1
TGTGCCAGCAGTGACTCTGTCAGGACAGGGAACAATGAGCAGTTCTTC
CASSDSVRTGNNEQFF
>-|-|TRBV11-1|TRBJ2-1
TGTGCCAGCAGCTTTCGGACGACAAAGGGTGAGCAGTTCTTC
CASSFRTTKGEQFF
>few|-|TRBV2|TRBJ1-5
TGTGCCAGCAGTGACGTCGCAGGAGGTCAGCCCCAGCATTTT
CASSDVAGGQPQHF
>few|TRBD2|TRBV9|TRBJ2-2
TGTGCCAGCAGCCAATACCCTAGCGGGAGGGCGAACACCGGGGAGCTGTTTTTT
CASSQYPSGRANTGELFF
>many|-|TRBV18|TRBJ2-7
TGTGCCAGCTCACCACCGGGGCCTACCTACGAGCAGTACTTC
CASSPPGPTYEQYF
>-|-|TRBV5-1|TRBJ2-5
TGCGCCAGCAGCCTAAGACAAGTCCAAGAGACCCAGTACTTC
CASSLRQVQETQYF